The clone carrying this T cell receptor beta chain was observed at least ten times. This CDR3 is built from 15 residues. The germline V and J ends were trimmed by 1 base and 2 bases, with 9 bases remaining between them. TCRdb independently ran MiXCR on the 5' RACE reads; one entry per CDR3 protein. Of 250,000 to 300,000 distinct CDR3 sequences in the sample, about an eighth were seen once. The record originates from a study of T cells after yellow fever vaccination. This clonotype was obtained from a man aged 25-40 years who received the YFV17D yellow fever vaccine. This specimen was CD4+ T cells sorted from PBMCs, taken 45 days after the yellow fever booster vaccination. This sequence joins TRBV12-3 or TRBV12-4 and TRBJ1-5; D ambiguous. CDR3 sequence (DNA): TGTGCCAGCAGTTTAGAGGGAGTCGGCAATCAGCCCCAGCATTTT. Protein sequence: CASSLEGVGNQPQHF.